Detailed here is one T cell receptor beta chain. This entry belongs to a study of blood T cell repertoires in COVID-19. Whole-study context: In each case, the material was cDNA or gDNA derived from T cells, B-cell-depleted T cells, or PBMCs.

From germline, CDR1 is GTSNPN and CDR2 SVGIG (reference sequence). The CDR3 spans 13 residues. V shed 2 bases and J shed 3 bases, with 8 bases lying between them. Original data processing: Reference gene primers were amplified, and this amplification served to estimate nucleated cell counts. Here immunoSEQ multiplex PCR was the method, and the copy in TCRdb shows in-frame clones only, minus some. Clone size and the V and J calls come from that table; the DNA yielded D and trimming. The table lists 250,000 or so clones, about nine tenths of them singletons. Sequencing used peripheral blood. This chain uses TRBV30 with TRBJ1-5; tentative D call: TRBD1 (5 bases). This receptor was identified in a man in his forties with active or convalescent COVID-19. The CDR3 DNA reads TGTGCCTGGAGTCAGGACAACAATCAGCCCCAGCATTTT. Its protein product is CAWSQDNNQPQHF.